This T cell receptor beta chain comes out of a study of control samples from healthy donors and cancer patients. The V end lost 2 bases, the J end lost 5 bases, and 10 bases lay between the germline ends. The CDR3 extends over 13 amino acids. The V gene's germline CDR1 is SGHNT and CDR2 YYREEE (reference sequence). TCRdb keeps only in-frame clones here, not all; method: immunoSEQ multiplex PCR. The sample table includes some 190,000 clones. The sample consisted of blood. The source of this sequence is a woman between 25 and 40 years old in good health. The V gene is TRBV5-4, the J gene TRBJ2-5; D is unclear. The CDR3 sequence is CASSLSSVETQYF. CDR3 sequence (DNA): TGTGCCAGCAGCTTATCATCGGTGGAGACCCAGTACTTC.